This TCR beta chain was recorded in a study of blood T cell repertoires in COVID-19. Study context: Nucleic acid was either cDNA or gDNA, and it came from T cells, B-cell-depleted T cells, or PBMCs.

The CDR3 length is 15 residues. V shed 0 bases and J shed 0 bases, with 8 bases lying between them. CDR1 SGHNT and CDR2 YYREEE come from the germline V gene (reference sequence). Some clones are missing from TCRdb's copy, which holds only in-frame ones; the method was immunoSEQ multiplex PCR. The profile shows 200,000 to 250,000 clones, roughly nine tenths of them singletons. Before being deemed recovered, Cohort 3 donors had two negative PCRs, clearance, or symptom resolution. Sequences were obtained from PBMCs or T cells enriched from blood (not recorded which). This rearrangement joins TRBV5-4 to TRBJ2-3, with D unresolved. The sequence was collected from a man aged 25 to 40 who had recovered from COVID-19. The CDR3 protein is CASSLDSTSTDTQYF. In DNA form, the CDR3 reads TGTGCCAGCAGCTTGGACAGTACTAGCACAGATACGCAGTATTTT. Based on the CDR3 plus reference TRBV5-4 and TRBJ2-3, the full variable domain is ETGVTQSPTHLIKTRGQQVTLRCSSQSGHNTVSWYQQALGQGPQFIFQYYREEENGRGNFPPRFSGLQFPNYSSELNVNALELDDSALYLCASSLDSTSTDTQYFGPGTRLTVL.